The present TCR beta chain was sequenced within a study of blood T cell repertoires in COVID-19. On the study more broadly: The origin of the acute and convalescent COVID-19 samples was the United States, Italy and Spain.

Assay used: immunoSEQ multiplex PCR; TCRdb lists only in-frame clones, some missing. The sample lists around 280,000 clones, around nine tenths occurring once. The V and J ends lost 4 bases and 1 base respectively, with 10 bases between them. Germline CDR1 and CDR2: SGHVS and FQNEAQ. The CDR3 is 14 residues long. Sequenced input: PBMCs or T cells enriched from blood (not recorded which). The rearrangement uses TRBV7-8 and TRBJ1-2; D is ambiguous. This TCR came from a woman in her thirties or forties who had recovered from COVID-19. CDR3 amino acids: CASSSRAGNYGYTF. The CDR3 DNA follows: TGTGCCAGCAGCTCGCGGGCGGGTAACTATGGCTACACCTTC.